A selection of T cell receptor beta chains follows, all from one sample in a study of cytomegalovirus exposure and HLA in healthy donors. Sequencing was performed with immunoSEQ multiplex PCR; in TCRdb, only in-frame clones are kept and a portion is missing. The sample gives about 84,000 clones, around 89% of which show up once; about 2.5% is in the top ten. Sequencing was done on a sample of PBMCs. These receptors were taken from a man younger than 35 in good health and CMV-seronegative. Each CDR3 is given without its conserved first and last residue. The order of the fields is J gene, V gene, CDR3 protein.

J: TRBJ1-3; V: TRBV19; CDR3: ASISLRGTGSGNTIY
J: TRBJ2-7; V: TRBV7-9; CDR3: ASSPFREQY
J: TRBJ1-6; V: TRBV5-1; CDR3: ASSLDRAINSPLH
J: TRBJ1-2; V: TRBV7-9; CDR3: ASSPGQGTTGYGYT
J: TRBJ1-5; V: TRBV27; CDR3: ASRKDRVAGQPQH
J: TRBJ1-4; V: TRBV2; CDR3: ASSGMSRENEKLF
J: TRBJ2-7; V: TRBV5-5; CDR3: ASSFRDRVYEQY
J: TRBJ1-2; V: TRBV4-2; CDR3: ASSQAGRRGSDGYT
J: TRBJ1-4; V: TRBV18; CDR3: ASSPQINIATNEKLF
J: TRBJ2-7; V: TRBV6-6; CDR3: ASSYSPGGYEQY
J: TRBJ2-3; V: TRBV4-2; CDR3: ASSQSPSADTQY
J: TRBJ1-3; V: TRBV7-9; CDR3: ASSFTSGPGGGH
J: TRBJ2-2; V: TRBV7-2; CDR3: ASSSWTENTGELF
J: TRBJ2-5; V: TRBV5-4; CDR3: AIQPKQGAEETQY
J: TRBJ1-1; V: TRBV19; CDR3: ATRVNTEAF
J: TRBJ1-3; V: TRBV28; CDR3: ASTTGGSGNTIY
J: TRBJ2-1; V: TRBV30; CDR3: AWTHGGDNEQF
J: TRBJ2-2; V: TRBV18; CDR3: ASSPRGTGYTGELF
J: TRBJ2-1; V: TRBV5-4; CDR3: ASSLRVAGSNEQF
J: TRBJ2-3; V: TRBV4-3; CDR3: ASSQDMSGTDTQY
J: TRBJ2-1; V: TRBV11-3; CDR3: ASSPGGSYNEQF
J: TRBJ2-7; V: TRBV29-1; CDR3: SVKTGVTYEQY
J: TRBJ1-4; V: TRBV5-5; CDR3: ASSLGVTNEKLF
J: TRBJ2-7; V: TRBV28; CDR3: ASRMTSGRVYEQY
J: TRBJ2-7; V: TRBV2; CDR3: ASSEYSVSYEQY
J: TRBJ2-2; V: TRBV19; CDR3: ASSRRTSGANTGELF
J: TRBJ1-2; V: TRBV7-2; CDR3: ASSLDYSYGYT
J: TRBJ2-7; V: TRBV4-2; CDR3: ASSQDQAGTSNEQY
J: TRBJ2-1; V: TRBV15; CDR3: ATSRDTLAGELWNNEQF
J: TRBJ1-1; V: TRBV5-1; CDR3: ASSLVGGTGTEAF
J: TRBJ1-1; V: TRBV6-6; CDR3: ASSPRDMTDTEAF
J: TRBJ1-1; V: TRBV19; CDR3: ASSATANTEAF